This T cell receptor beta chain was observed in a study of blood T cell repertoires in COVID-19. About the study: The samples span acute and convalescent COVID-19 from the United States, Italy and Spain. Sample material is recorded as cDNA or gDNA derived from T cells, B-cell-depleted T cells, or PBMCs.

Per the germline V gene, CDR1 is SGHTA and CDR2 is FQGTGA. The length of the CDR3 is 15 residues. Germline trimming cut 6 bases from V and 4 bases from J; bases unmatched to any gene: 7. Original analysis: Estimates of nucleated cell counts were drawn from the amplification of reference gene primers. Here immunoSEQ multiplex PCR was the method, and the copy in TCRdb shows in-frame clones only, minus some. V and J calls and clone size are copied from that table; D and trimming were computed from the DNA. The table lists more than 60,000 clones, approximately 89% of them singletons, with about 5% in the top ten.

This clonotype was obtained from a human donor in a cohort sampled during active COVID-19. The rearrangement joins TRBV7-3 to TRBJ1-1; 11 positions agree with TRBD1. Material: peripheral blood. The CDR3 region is CASRSSGQGGTEAFF. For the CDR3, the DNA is TGTGCCAGCAGATCCTCGGGACAGGGGGGCACTGAAGCTTTCTTT.